The T cell receptor (beta chain) under discussion was sequenced for a study of shared clonotypes between healthy human individuals. Assay: immunoSEQ multiplex PCR; the TCRdb copy retains only in-frame clones and omits some. Of more than 150,000 clones in the sample, roughly 93% were seen once. Comments on this clone: Its antigen is currently unknown.

Points from the study as a whole: The rarefaction results pointed to incomplete sorted-subset sequencing despite large depth.

This CDR3 spans 15 amino acids. The germline gives CDR1 SGHTA, CDR2 FQGNSA. Trimming pared 5 bases from V and 2 bases from J, leaving 16 bases between. This TCR came from a woman between 25 and 40 years old in good health. The rearrangement links TRBV7-2 to TRBJ2-7; D remains ambiguous. The source material was naive CD4+ T cells sorted from blood. This sample's subset: CD45RA+ positively selected. The CDR3 DNA reads TGTGCCAGCAGCCTTACATTAATCCCGACCTACGAGCAGTACTTC. This sequence encodes CASSLTLIPTYEQYF.